A selection of T cell receptor beta chains follows, all from one sample in a study of CD8 T cells in Susac syndrome. Each CDR3 protein gets one entry after TCRdb re-called the immunoSEQ multiplex PCR reads with MiXCR. The sample gives around 190,000 distinct CDR3 sequences, approximately 93% of which show up once; roughly 0.096% is in the top ten. The sample was CD4+ T cells from PBMCs. These receptors were taken from a human donor in good health. The CDR3 runs from the conserved cysteine through the conserved F or W. The order of the fields is CDR3 length, D gene, V gene, J gene, clone size, CDR3 DNA, CDR3 protein. A D gene is named only where the DNA matches it firmly. Size is omitted from some rows. Given values are once, few, many or a class for expanded clones.

13,.,TRBV10-3,TRBJ1-6,.,TGTGCCATCAGTGAGAGAGGACCATCACCCCTCCACTTT,CAISERGPSPLHF
15,.,TRBV27,TRBJ1-5,.,TGTGCCAGCAGTTTTGGGGCCAGCAACAATCAGCCCCAGCATTTT,CASSFGASNNQPQHF
12,.,TRBV3-1,TRBJ1-6,.,TGTGCCAGCAGCCAAGGTCCTTTTCCCCTCCACTTT,CASSQGPFPLHF
15,.,TRBV4-1,TRBJ2-5,.,TGCGCCAGCAGCCGTGGGGGTGGCCTCCAAGAGACCCAGTACTTC,CASSRGGGLQETQYF
13,.,TRBV6-2/TRBV6-3,TRBJ2-1,.,TGTGCCAGCAGCCTCAGACAGGTTAATGAGCAGTTCTTC,CASSLRQVNEQFF
14,.,TRBV12-3/TRBV12-4,TRBJ1-4,.,TGTGCCAGCAGTTTCGGATCTGGGGATGAAAAACTGTTTTTT,CASSFGSGDEKLFF
14,.,TRBV5-8,TRBJ2-1,.,TGTGCCAGCAGCCCCGGGACCTACTACAATGAGCAGTTCTTC,CASSPGTYYNEQFF
15,TRBD2,TRBV11-1,TRBJ2-3,.,TGTGCCAGCAGCATACTAGCGGGGGGTGGAGATACGCAGTATTTT,CASSILAGGGDTQYF
14,.,TRBV9,TRBJ2-1,.,TGTGCCAGCAGCGACGGGACCCCCGGCGATGAGCAGTTCTTC,CASSDGTPGDEQFF
15,.,TRBV9,TRBJ1-1,.,TGTGCCAGCAGCGTAGGTATAGGGCAGAACACTGAAGCTTTCTTT,CASSVGIGQNTEAFF
15,TRBD1,TRBV5-4,TRBJ2-3,.,TGTGCCAGCAGCCGGGGGACAGGGGGGACAGATACGCAGTATTTT,CASSRGTGGTDTQYF
18,.,TRBV4-2,TRBJ2-5,.,TGTGCCAGCAGCCAAGATAGACTCCTGGCGGGGCTTCAAGAGACCCAGTACTTC,CASSQDRLLAGLQETQYF
15,.,TRBV7-9,TRBJ2-5,once,TGTGCCAGCAGCCCAAGTGGACAGACCCAAGAGACCCAGTACTTC,CASSPSGQTQETQYF
14,TRBD1,TRBV27,TRBJ1-2,.,TGTGCCAGCAGTCCGGGGACAGGGGGATCTGGCTACACCTTC,CASSPGTGGSGYTF
11,.,TRBV6-2/TRBV6-3,TRBJ1-2,few,TGTGCCAGCAGTTACCCCGGTGGCTACACCTTC,CASSYPGGYTF
12,.,TRBV3-1,TRBJ1-6,.,TGTGCCAGCAGCCAAGGCCCGACAGTACTCCACTTT,CASSQGPTVLHF
13,.,TRBV4-3,TRBJ2-5,.,TGCGCCAGCAGCCAAGACGCCCAAGAGACCCAGTACTTC,CASSQDAQETQYF
12,.,TRBV5-8,TRBJ1-2,.,TGTGCCAGCAGCTTGAGTAACTATGGCTACACCTTC,CASSLSNYGYTF
12,.,TRBV29-1,TRBJ1-1,once,TGCAGCGTTGAAGGAGGACCCATAGGAGCTTTCTTT,CSVEGGPIGAFF
15,.,TRBV9,TRBJ2-3,.,TGTGCCAGCAGCCCCTCTACGGGGGTCACAGATACGCAGTATTTT,CASSPSTGVTDTQYF
13,.,TRBV12-3/TRBV12-4,TRBJ1-6,.,TGTGCCAGCAGCGAGTTCCCGAATTCACCCCTCCACTTT,CASSEFPNSPLHF
15,.,TRBV5-1,TRBJ1-4,.,TGCGCCAGCAGCTCCGGTCGTGCAACTAATGAAAAACTGTTTTTT,CASSSGRATNEKLFF
16,TRBD1,TRBV19,TRBJ1-5,.,TGTGCCAGTAGTATAAGGGGGCAGACCCCGGTCCAGCCCCAGCATTTT,CASSIRGQTPVQPQHF
15,TRBD1,TRBV7-9,TRBJ1-2,.,TGTGCCAGCAGCATACGGACAGGGGGTTCGGATGGCTACACCTTC,CASSIRTGGSDGYTF
15,.,TRBV6-1,TRBJ2-2,few,TGTGCCAGTCAGCCCAGGGGGGTGAACACCGGGGAGCTGTTTTTT,CASQPRGVNTGELFF
13,TRBD1,TRBV16,TRBJ1-5,once,TGTGCCAGCAGCCCAGGGACAGGGCAAGCCCAGCATTTT,CASSPGTGQAQHF
15,.,TRBV4-1,TRBJ2-7,.,TGCGCCAGCAGACCCAGACAGGAAGTAGCCTACGAGCAGTACTTC,CASRPRQEVAYEQYF
12,.,TRBV6-2/TRBV6-3,TRBJ1-2,.,TGTGCCAGCAGTTCGGGGCCCTCCGGCTACACCTTC,CASSSGPSGYTF
14,.,TRBV7-8,TRBJ2-2,once,TGTGCCAGCAGCCGCAAGGGGGGAGGCGGGGAGCTGTTTTTT,CASSRKGGGGELFF
18,TRBD1,TRBV3-1,TRBJ2-5,.,TGTGCCAGCAGCTCGCGAGAGCAGGGTTACGGGACAGGGGAGACCCAGTACTTC,CASSSREQGYGTGETQYF
14,TRBD1,TRBV7-9,TRBJ1-4,.,TGTGCCAGCAGCTTTGGACAGGGGGAGGAAAAACTGTTTTTT,CASSFGQGEEKLFF
13,.,TRBV5-1,TRBJ2-3,.,TGCGCCAGCAGCCCCCTTCTCCCAGATACGCAGTATTTT,CASSPLLPDTQYF
14,.,TRBV29-1,TRBJ2-1,.,TGCAGCGCCGAAAAGGGGGTTTCCTACAATGAGCAGTTCTTC,CSAEKGVSYNEQFF
13,TRBD1,TRBV20-1,TRBJ2-5,.,TGCAGTGCTAGAAAGACAGGGCCAGTGACCCAGTACTTC,CSARKTGPVTQYF
17,TRBD1,TRBV7-2,TRBJ1-4,.,TGTGCCAGCAGCTCACCGCCCGGGACAGGGTATAATGAAAAACTGTTTTTT,CASSSPPGTGYNEKLFF
12,.,TRBV29-1,TRBJ2-5,.,TGCAGCGTCAGGCAGTCCGGAGAGACCCAGTACTTC,CSVRQSGETQYF
14,.,TRBV19,TRBJ1-6,.,TGTGCCAGTAGAATAGCGTCGGAATTCTCACCCCTCCACTTT,CASRIASEFSPLHF
17,TRBD2,TRBV20-1,TRBJ2-5,.,TGCAGTGCTGGGGCTTGGACTAGCGGGGGGAGAAGGGAGACCCAGTACTTC,CSAGAWTSGGRRETQYF
12,.,TRBV5-1,TRBJ2-7,.,TGCGCCAGCAGCTTGGAGACGTATGAGCAGTACTTC,CASSLETYEQYF
15,.,TRBV3-1,TRBJ1-1,.,TGTGCCAGCAGCCTCGAAAGGGGCAGGGGCACTGAAGCTTTCTTT,CASSLERGRGTEAFF
14,.,TRBV6-6,TRBJ1-3,.,TGTGCCAGCAGGGGACCCAAAGGTGGAAACACCATATATTTT,CASRGPKGGNTIYF
13,.,TRBV20-1,TRBJ1-4,.,TGCAGTGCTTCGGGATTGACTAATGAAAAACTGTTTTTT,CSASGLTNEKLFF
11,.,TRBV12-3/TRBV12-4,TRBJ1-2,.,TGTGCCAGCAGTCCCCAAGGAGGCTACACCTTC,CASSPQGGYTF
14,.,TRBV24-1,TRBJ2-1,.,TGTGCCACCAGTGATCGGACAGTTTACAATGAGCAGTTCTTC,CATSDRTVYNEQFF
17,.,TRBV5-1,TRBJ2-2,.,TGCGCCAGCAGATACAACCCGGGCCCAGGAGGCACCGGGGAGCTGTTTTTT,CASRYNPGPGGTGELFF
15,.,TRBV27,TRBJ1-1,.,TGTGCCAGCAGTTTATCGGGGGGGGCGGGCACTGAAGCTTTCTTT,CASSLSGGAGTEAFF
16,.,TRBV12-3/TRBV12-4,TRBJ2-2,.,TGTGCCAGCACTTCCACGGGCTTCGCGAACACCGGGGAGCTGTTTTTT,CASTSTGFANTGELFF
15,.,TRBV3-1,TRBJ1-6,.,TGTGCCAGCAGCCAAGATCGGGGCATGAGGTCACCCCTCCACTTT,CASSQDRGMRSPLHF
14,.,TRBV19,TRBJ1-4,.,TGTGCCAGTAGTATAGCAGGAATTAATGAAAAACTGTTTTTT,CASSIAGINEKLFF
15,TRBD1,TRBV7-9,TRBJ1-1,.,TGTGCCAGCAGCCCATTGAACAGGGGAAATACTGAAGCTTTCTTT,CASSPLNRGNTEAFF
14,.,TRBV9,TRBJ2-2,.,TGTGCCAGCAGCGTAGTGGGGGGCCCCGGGGAGCTGTTTTTT,CASSVVGGPGELFF
15,.,TRBV6-6,TRBJ2-6,.,TGTGCCAGCAGTTACTCAAGCTCTGGGGCCAACGTCCTGACTTTC,CASSYSSSGANVLTF
13,.,TRBV6-5,TRBJ1-1,once,TGTGCCAGCAGCCCTCTTGTGGGCACTGAAGCTTTCTTT,CASSPLVGTEAFF
14,TRBD1,TRBV7-8,TRBJ1-6,.,TGTGCCAGCAGCTTACTCGACAGGGATTCACCCCTCCACTTT,CASSLLDRDSPLHF
15,.,TRBV20-1,TRBJ1-1,.,TGCAGTGCTAGAGAAGGGTCGAGGGGGGACACTGAAGCTTTCTTT,CSAREGSRGDTEAFF
15,TRBD1,TRBV19,TRBJ1-1,.,TGTGCCAGTATTACGGCAGGGGGGGCGGCCACTGAAGCTTTCTTT,CASITAGGAATEAFF